This record concerns one T cell receptor (beta chain) sequence. Its antigen is not known. The authors prepared the TCRbeta library with unique molecular identifiers. One entry per CDR3 protein, called by TCRdb with MiXCR from the PCR reads. Of more than 100,000 distinct CDR3 sequences listed, around 23% are singletons. The ends lost 5 bases at V and 1 base at J; junction bases unmatched: 3. The germline V gene encodes CDR1 SGHTA and CDR2 FQGNSA. CDR3 length: 14 amino acids. The data stem from a study of T-cell reconstitution after alpha-beta-depleted transplantation in children. Study findings and constraints: Some patients' high day-60 TCRbeta diversity was attributed to recipient cells surviving conditioning. Several hundred expanded graft clones reportedly gave rise to the alpha-beta T cells present about two months after transplant. Newly generated T cells supplied most T-cell counts and diversity one year post-transplant.

The chain joins TRBV7-2 to TRBJ2-7; 9 bases are shared with TRBD2. The sequenced sample was PBMCs, mostly from graft donor cells, obtained 180 days after TCRalphabeta/CD19-depleted stem cell transplant. The receptor was isolated from a male patient aged 2-15 years who had a stem cell transplant for chronic granulomatous disease, so the T cells may come from the graft donor. The CDR3 reads CASSPSGTSYEQYF. In DNA, the CDR3 is TGTGCCAGCAGCCCTAGCGGGACGTCCTACGAGCAGTACTTC.